This is a list of T cell receptor beta chains from one sample in a study of blood T cell repertoires in COVID-19. Only in-frame clones appear in the TCRdb table, and some are missing; sequencing was by immunoSEQ multiplex PCR. Of about 150,000 clones listed, roughly four fifths are singletons. Specimen: PBMCs or T cells enriched from blood (not recorded which). The origin of the receptors is a woman aged 45-65 years with acute COVID-19. CDR3s include the opening cysteine and the closing phenylalanine or tryptophan. D genes are given only for firm matches. Size is stated for part of the rows, as once, few or many counts, or as a class when the clone is expanded.

.	TRBV5-5	TRBJ1-3	.	TGTGCCAGCAGCTGGGGGGGCTCTGGAAACACCATATATTTT	CASSWGGSGNTIYF
.	TRBV19	TRBJ2-2	.	TGTGCCAGTAGTATGAGGCTGTCAGGGGCCACCGGGGAGCTGTTTTTT	CASSMRLSGATGELFF
few	TRBV6-4	TRBJ2-3	.	TGTGCCAGCAGTGATGTTGAGGGGGCAGATACGCAGTATTTT	CASSDVEGADTQYF
few	TRBV19	TRBJ1-4	.	TGTGCCAGTAGTGCCGAAGACAGACCCTGGGGTGAAAAACTGTTTTTT	CASSAEDRPWGEKLFF
.	TRBV7-2	TRBJ2-3	.	TGTGCCAGCAGCTTAATAGGGGCCGGCACAGATACGCAGTATTTT	CASSLIGAGTDTQYF
.	TRBV18	TRBJ2-2	TRBD1	TGTGCCAGCTCACGGTCCGGACAGGGCATCACCGGGGAGCTGTTTTTT	CASSRSGQGITGELFF
.	TRBV11-3	TRBJ1-2	.	TGTGCCAGCAGCTTAGATAACGGGCTAGGGGAGGATGGCTACACCTTC	CASSLDNGLGEDGYTF
few	TRBV19	TRBJ1-5	TRBD1	TGTGCCAGTAGTCTCCGGACAGGGGGCGGCAATCAGCCCCAGCATTTT	CASSLRTGGGNQPQHF
few	TRBV5-1	TRBJ1-1	TRBD1	TGCGCCAGCAGCTTGGGTACAGGGGAAGGGGACACTGAAGCTTTCTTT	CASSLGTGEGDTEAFF
.	TRBV11-3	TRBJ1-4	.	TGTGCCAGCAGCTTGACAGAACAAGCGAAAAAACTGTTTTTT	CASSLTEQAKKLFF
.	TRBV7-8	TRBJ2-2	TRBD1	TGTGCCAGCAGCTTTACAGGGGGCGCCGACACCGGGGAGCTGTTTTTT	CASSFTGGADTGELFF
.	TRBV25-1	TRBJ2-3	TRBD1	TGTGCCAGCCGAAGACAGGGGCGAGGATCAGATACGCAGTATTTT	CASRRQGRGSDTQYF
.	TRBV11-2	TRBJ2-7	TRBD1	TGTGCCAGCAGCTTAGGACAGGGGGGCTACGAGCAGTACTTC	CASSLGQGGYEQYF
.	TRBV9	TRBJ2-5	.	TGTGCCAGCAGCGAGGACTATTTCGGAGAGACCCAGTACTTC	CASSEDYFGETQYF
.	TRBV11-3	TRBJ2-7	.	TGTGCCAGCACCCGGGCGGCGGGAATCTACGAGCAGTACTTC	CASTRAAGIYEQYF
.	TRBV2	TRBJ2-1	TRBD1	TGTGCCAGCCGAAAGCCGGGACAGGGTTTCTTC	CASRKPGQGFF
.	TRBV19	TRBJ2-5	TRBD2	TGTGCCAGTAGTGATAGCGGGAGTAGGGAGACCCAGTACTTC	CASSDSGSRETQYF
few	TRBV27	TRBJ1-6	TRBD1	TGTGCCAGCAGAGGACAGGCCGTTTCACCCCTCCACTTT	CASRGQAVSPLHF
once	TRBV19	TRBJ1-5	.	TGTTTGTGTATTATGTGGAGGAATCAGCCCCAGCATTTT	CLCIMWRNQPQHF
.	TRBV24-1	TRBJ2-1	.	TGTGCCACCAGTGCTCCCCCGAGGTACAATGAGCAGTTCTTC	CATSAPPRYNEQFF
.	TRBV9	TRBJ1-5	TRBD1	TGTGCCAGCAGCCGGACAGGGAGGGGCAATCAGCCCCAGCATTTT	CASSRTGRGNQPQHF
.	TRBV12-3/TRBV12-4	TRBJ1-5	.	TGTGCCAGCAACGAGGGAAACAATCAGCCCCAGCATTTT	CASNEGNNQPQHF
few	TRBV7-6	TRBJ2-7	.	TGTGCCAGCAGCTTAGCGCAGCAGGGGATATTTTCCTACGAGCAGTACTTC	CASSLAQQGIFSYEQYF
.	TRBV7-2	TRBJ2-4	TRBD1	TGTGCCAGCAGCTTGGCCGGGACAGGAAACATTCAGTACTTC	CASSLAGTGNIQYF
.	TRBV6-5	TRBJ1-2	.	TGTGCCAGCAGTTACTTTCAGGGAGGCTACACCTTC	CASSYFQGGYTF
once	TRBV6-4	TRBJ2-1	.	TGTGCCAGCCAAGACCAGGGGTCCTACAATGAGCAGTTCTTC	CASQDQGSYNEQFF
.	TRBV11-3	TRBJ1-6	.	TGTGCCAGCAGCTTAGACTATGGTTCACCCCTCCACTTT	CASSLDYGSPLHF
.	TRBV6-5	TRBJ1-4	.	TGTGCCAGCAGCCAGGATCCAACTAATGAAAAACTGTTTTTT	CASSQDPTNEKLFF
.	TRBV5-5	TRBJ2-7	.	TGTGCCAGCAGCCCGCCGCGAGGATCCTACTACGAGCAGTACTTC	CASSPPRGSYYEQYF
.	TRBV18	TRBJ1-1	.	TGTGCCAGCTCACCACAATCAGGAAACACTGAAGCTTTCTTT	CASSPQSGNTEAFF
.	TRBV5-6	TRBJ2-5	TRBD2	TGTGCCAGCAGCCTCAATTTAGCGGGAGGACTCCAAGAGACCCAGTACTTC	CASSLNLAGGLQETQYF
.	TRBV10-2	TRBJ2-1	TRBD2	TGCGCCAGCAGGTTAGCGGGAGTCAATAATGAGCAGTTCTTC	CASRLAGVNNEQFF
.	TRBV5-1	TRBJ2-2	.	TGCGCCAGCAGCTTGGGAGGGCAGTTTGCCGGGGAGCTGTTTTTT	CASSLGGQFAGELFF
.	TRBV9	TRBJ2-1	TRBD2	TGTGCCAGCAGCCCCCTCTCCGTTGGACTAGCAAGTGAGCAGTTCTTC	CASSPLSVGLASEQFF
.	TRBV13	TRBJ2-7	.	TGTGCCAGCAGCCTCCACGGGAAGCCCTACGAGCAGTACTTC	CASSLHGKPYEQYF
.	TRBV12-3/TRBV12-4	TRBJ1-1	TRBD1	TGTGCCAGCAATCACAGGGGGCGTTCTGAAGCTTTCTTT	CASNHRGRSEAFF
.	TRBV24-1	TRBJ2-5	TRBD2	TGTGCCACCAGCGCGACGGGAGGGGCGGGCGAGACCCAGTACTTC	CATSATGGAGETQYF
.	TRBV23-1	TRBJ1-5	.	TGCGCCAGCGGGGGGTTCTATCCCCAGCATTTT	CASGGFYPQHF
.	TRBV5-1	TRBJ2-2	TRBD2	TGCGCCAGCAGCAGGACTAGCGGAAACACCGGGGAGCTGTTTTTT	CASSRTSGNTGELFF